This T cell receptor beta chain was sequenced during a study of OX40 agonist ivuxolimab in advanced cancers. Study in general: Dosing consisted of intravenous ivuxolimab at 0.01 to 10 mg/kg every 2 weeks.

Clones were read by immunoSEQ multiplex PCR, and TCRdb kept only the in-frame ones, dropping some. The sample shows about 70,000 clones, around 85% of them seen only once. This CDR3 has 15 residues. Germline CDR1 SGHDT, CDR2 YYEEEE. The V and J ends lost 5 bases and 4 bases respectively, with 16 bases between them. The rearrangement links TRBV5-6 to TRBJ1-3; perhaps TRBD1 as D (6 bases). This sample comprised CD4+ or CD8+ T cells sorted from blood, obtained in a trial of the OX40 agonist ivuxolimab. This receptor was obtained from an adult with an advanced solid tumor such as melanoma, head and neck, liver or kidney cancer. The CDR3, as DNA: TGTGCCAGCAGTTTTTCTCAGGGGAAAGGAAACACCATATATTTT. Encoded protein: CASSFSQGKGNTIYF.